What follows are 13 T cell receptor beta chains derived from one specimen sequenced in a study of CD8 T cells in Susac syndrome. The RNA input was roughly 0.45 to 1 ug, and it was reverse transcribed with random hexamers. TCRdb reprocessed the immunoSEQ multiplex PCR reads with MiXCR, giving one entry per CDR3 protein. The data contain about 150,000 distinct CDR3 sequences, roughly 95% of them singletons. Sequencing input: CD8+ T cells from PBMCs. The receptors shown here come from a human donor with multiple sclerosis.

The chain has TRBV27 and TRBJ2-3, with 9 bases matching TRBD2. The length of the CDR3 is 16 residues. CDR1 and CDR2 (germline): MNHEY, SMNVEV (reference sequence). The J segment lost 1 base and the V segment lost 3 bases, leaving 5 bases of the junction unmatched. CDR3 sequence reads: CASSFQLAGGTDTQYF. The CDR3 DNA sequence: TGTGCCAGCAGTTTCCAACTAGCGGGCGGCACAGATACGCAGTATTTT.

This sequence joins TRBV12-3 or TRBV12-4 and TRBJ2-5; D is possibly TRBD2 (7 bases). Trimming left V 7 bases short and J 5 bases short, with 23 bases between. This CDR3 has 16 residues. Written as DNA, the CDR3 is TGTGCCAGCACCCTTAGGGGGGGCCAGCCTGTGGAGACCCAGTACTTC. It encodes CASTLRGGQPVETQYF.

This chain joins TRBV23-1 and TRBJ1-2; TRBD1 aligns across 8 bases. TRBV23-1 carries the ORF label, with uncertain function. The CDR3 sequence is 16 residues long. V lost 7 bases to trimming and J lost 1 base; unmatched junction nucleotides: 11. The CDR3 coding sequence is TGCGCCAGCACCTCGAAGACAGGGGACGATAACTATGGCTACACCTTC. It encodes CASTSKTGDDNYGYTF.

V usage is TRBV15 and J usage is TRBJ2-5, with D unclear. Trimming pared 1 base from V and 5 bases from J, leaving 20 bases between. The CDR3 contains 17 residues. Germline V gives CDR1 LNHNV, CDR2 YYDKDF (reference sequence). CDR3 loop: CATSRARRARVGETQYF. DNA for the CDR3: TGTGCCACCAGCAGAGCTCGTAGGGCCCGGGTTGGGGAGACCCAGTACTTC.

This clonotype has a handful of counts. The rearrangement joins TRBV12-3 or TRBV12-4 to TRBJ2-3; D unresolved. CDR3 size: 12 residues. V gave up 5 bases and J gave up 4 bases, with 7 bases separating them. The CDR3 bases are TGTGCCAGCAGTATGATCGCAGATACGCAGTATTTT. Translated, it gives CASSMIADTQYF.

V is TRBV3-1 and J is TRBJ1-2; 9 bases match TRBD1. CDR3 size: 14 residues. With V trimmed by 1 base and J by 5 bases, 2 bases remained unmatched. The germline CDR1 and CDR2 sequences are LGHDT and YNNKEL (reference sequence). For the CDR3, the DNA is TGTGCCAGCAGCCAAGGGGACAGGGATTATGGCTACACCTTC. Translated, it gives CASSQGDRDYGYTF.

The V call is TRBV2, the J call TRBJ2-3; 10 bases match TRBD1. This CDR3 contains 14 residues. After removal of 8 bases from V and 2 bases from J, the junction contained 4 bases not matched to a gene. CDR1 is SNHLY, CDR2 FYNNEI, per germline. CDR3 amino acids: CASDGTGATDTQYF. In DNA, the CDR3 is TGTGCCAGCGACGGGACAGGGGCCACAGATACGCAGTATTTT.

CDR3 protein: CASSLENNYGYTF. DNA for the CDR3: TGTGCCAGCAGCTTAGAGAATAACTATGGCTACACCTTC. The chain employs TRBV7-3 and TRBJ1-2; D uncertain. V was trimmed by 2 bases and J by 1 base, leaving 5 bases between them. This CDR3 is built from 13 residues. Germline CDR1 and CDR2: SGHTA and FQGTGA. The complete variable domain, with remaining parts taken from reference TRBV7-3 and TRBJ1-2, reads GAGVSQTPSNKVTEKGKYVELRCDPISGHTALYWYRQSLGQGPEFLIYFQGTGAADDSGLPNDRFFAVRPEGSVSTLKIQRTERGDSAVYLCASSLENNYGYTFGSGTRLTVV.

The chain links TRBV20-1 to TRBJ1-1; the D gene is possibly TRBD1 (5 bases). This CDR3 has 13 amino acids. Germline lookup yields CDR1 DFQATT and CDR2 SNEGSKA (reference sequence). Trimming removed 5 bases at V and 3 bases at J, with 13 bases between. CDR3 sequence reads: CSASREMDTEAFF. The CDR3 bases are TGCAGTGCTTCCAGGGAGATGGACACTGAAGCTTTCTTT.

This clonotype was recorded only once. The rearrangement links TRBV5-4 to TRBJ1-1; D is unclear. CDR1 is SGHNT, CDR2 YYREEE, per germline (reference sequence). Trimming stripped 2 bases from V and 1 base from J, with 12 bases between. The CDR3 has 15 residues. CDR3 coding DNA: TGTGCCAGCAGCTTTGGCTCTTCAGGGAACACTGAAGCTTTCTTT. Its protein product is CASSFGSSGNTEAFF.

In DNA form, the CDR3 reads TGTGCCAGCTCACCAGGGGCCCCCGAGCAGTACTTC. It specifies CASSPGAPEQYF. The chain employs TRBV18 and TRBJ2-7; D is possibly TRBD1 (5 bases). The CDR3 runs to 12 residues. Trimming removed 2 bases at V and 6 bases at J, with 8 bases between. CDR1 KGHSH and CDR2 LQKENI come from the germline V gene.

J is TRBJ1-2 and V is TRBV29-1, with a possible D match to TRBD1 (5 bases). The CDR3 length is 12 residues. Germline V gene sequence: CDR1 SQVTM, CDR2 ANQGSEA. Trimming cost V 3 bases and J 7 bases, with 12 bases left between them. As DNA, the CDR3 is TGCAGCGTTGACGGGCAGGGAGGTGGCTACACCTTC. This translates into CSVDGQGGGYTF. Full variable domain (remainder filled in from reference TRBV29-1 and TRBJ1-2): SAVISQKPSRDICQRGTSLTIQCQVDSQVTMMFWYRQQPGQSLTLIATANQGSEATYESGFVIDKFPISRPNLTFSTLTVSNMSPEDSSIYLCSVDGQGGGYTFGSGTRLTVV.

This clonotype was seen just once. The V call is TRBV12-3 or TRBV12-4, the J call TRBJ2-3; D gene ambiguous. This CDR3 contains 13 residues. The ends were cut back, 3 bases at V and 5 bases at J, with 9 bases in the middle. CDR3 sequence reads: CASSFSPGDTQYF. DNA of the CDR3: TGTGCCAGCAGTTTCTCCCCGGGAGATACGCAGTATTTT.